The 4 T cell receptor beta chains presented below share a single source sample, sequenced in a study of CD8 T cells in ankylosing spondylitis. Study-wide findings and caveats: Within ankylosing spondylitis blood, a TCR beta motif made up of roughly eight highly homologous variants appeared to be characteristic.

TCRdb reprocessed the 5' RACE reads via MiXCR and lists one record per CDR3 protein. Of 220,000 or so distinct CDR3 sequences listed, roughly 18% were seen once; the top ten hold under 55%. No antigens are known for them. The sequencing input was blood, either unsorted or a sorted T cell fraction (not recorded which). These receptors all come from a male donor with ankylosing spondylitis.

This clonotype was detected many times. This chain joins TRBV6-1 and TRBJ2-2, with D possibly TRBD2 on 6 matching bases. With 7 bases removed from V and 3 bases from J, the gap between germline ends came to 15 bases. The CDR3 sequence is 15 residues long. The germline gives CDR1 MNHNS, CDR2 SASEGT. This CDR3 is CASTSWGDHTGELFF. The CDR3 DNA reads as TGTGCCAGCACGTCATGGGGGGACCACACCGGGGAGCTGTTTTTT.

This clonotype has a handful of counts. V usage is TRBV21-1 and J usage is TRBJ1-2; the table gives TRBD1 as D, unverified against the DNA. TRBV21-1 is labeled a pseudogene. There are 18 residues in the CDR3. CDR3 bases: TGTGCCAGCAGCAAAGAGGACAGGGGGTTATCCATCTCCTATGGCTACACCTTC. This gives the protein CASSKEDRGLSISYGYTF.

There are a few counts of this clonotype. The V and J genes are TRBV13 and TRBJ1-1; D not certain. This CDR3 is 14 amino acids long. The germline CDR1 and CDR2 sequences are PRHDT and FYEKMQ (reference sequence). V shed 0 bases and J shed 5 bases, with 10 bases lying between them. The CDR3 DNA reads as TGTGCCAGCAGCTTAGGCCTGGGAGGAACTGAAGCTTTCTTT. Residues: CASSLGLGGTEAFF.

This clonotype appeared a few times. V usage is TRBV7-9 and J usage is TRBJ1-1; D is unresolved. This CDR3 contains 10 residues. The germline gives CDR1 SEHNR, CDR2 FQNEAQ (reference sequence). Trimming took off 3 bases at V and 5 bases at J, with 1 base between the two ends. The CDR3 nucleotides read TGTGCCAGCAGCTTTACTGAAGCTTTCTTT. This sequence encodes CASSFTEAFF.